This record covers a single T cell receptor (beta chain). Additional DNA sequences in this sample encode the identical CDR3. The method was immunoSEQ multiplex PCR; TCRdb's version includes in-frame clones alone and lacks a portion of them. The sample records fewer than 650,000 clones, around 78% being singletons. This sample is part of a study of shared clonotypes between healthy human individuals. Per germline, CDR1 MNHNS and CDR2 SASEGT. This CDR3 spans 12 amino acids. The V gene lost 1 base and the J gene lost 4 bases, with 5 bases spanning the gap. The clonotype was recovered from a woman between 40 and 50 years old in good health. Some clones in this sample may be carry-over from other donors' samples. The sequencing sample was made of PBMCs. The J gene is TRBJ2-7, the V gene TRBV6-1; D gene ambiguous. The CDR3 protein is CASSEGSYEQYF. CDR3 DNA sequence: TGTGCCAGCAGTGAAGGGAGTTACGAGCAGTACTTC.